A single TCR beta chain is shown here with its context. What it recognizes is unknown. The data stem from a study of cytomegalovirus exposure and HLA in healthy donors. As for the study in general: When fewer than 500 donors were genotyped, approximately 80% of them were found to fall in the Caucasian-associated ancestry cluster.

V lost 2 bases, J lost 4 bases, and 5 bases stayed unmatched. Germline loops: CDR1 ENHRY, CDR2 SYGVKD. This CDR3 spans 15 amino acids. This PCR relied on a set of 60 Vbeta primers and 13 Jbeta primers. Assay used: immunoSEQ multiplex PCR; TCRdb lists only in-frame clones, some missing. The top ten hold approximately 3.1% of the sample, which has under 200,000 clones, roughly four fifths seen once. General observations from the study: Later analysis reportedly placed an Asian-associated ancestry cluster below the approximately 650-donor mean in N-insertions.

The sequence came from a woman in her forties or fifties in good health and CMV-seropositive. The chain is built from TRBV10-3 and TRBJ2-7, with 10 bases fitting TRBD2. The specimen sequenced was PBMCs. The CDR3 protein is CAISEGTSDLYEQYF. The CDR3 DNA reads TGTGCCATCAGTGAGGGGACTAGCGACTTATACGAGCAGTACTTC.